This TCR beta chain was recorded in a study of CD8 T cells in ankylosing spondylitis (dated by TCRdb to between 2016 and 2019). Context from the whole study: To find TCR variants linked to disease, the study profiled T cell receptor beta repertoires in ankylosing spondylitis patients and healthy donors. The whole study cohort included 108 healthy donors and over 20 ankylosing spondylitis patients. Peripheral blood samples were taken, and synovial fluid was additionally collected from ankylosing spondylitis patients. Paper-wide results and their limitations: According to the report, matched synovial fluid samples from ankylosing spondylitis patients were significantly enriched for the disease-linked clones. The disease-linked clones had a CD8+ phenotype and were found at relatively low frequencies in peripheral blood. Blood from ankylosing spondylitis patients appeared to be characterized by a TCR beta motif composed of roughly eight highly homologous amino acid variants. Some of the motif variants had been reported before in the synovial fluid and blood of reactive arthritis patients, a finding that suggests common disease-initiation mechanisms.

The data were produced on an Illumina HiSeq 2500. Quantitative 5'-RACE with molecular barcodes was used to prepare TCR beta libraries. In the paper's pipeline: A new computational method, built on a probabilistic model of VDJ rearrangement, was used to identify disease-linked TCR variants. TCRdb cleaned the public reads at Q25 with fastp, built clones with MiXCR and kept in-frame beta chains. Identical CDR3 protein sequences are pooled into one entry, listed with their most common genes and DNA. TCRdb's processing, not the study's, gives the V and J calls here. Counted in this sample were roughly 190,000 distinct CDR3 sequences; roughly 13% of them appeared once. 16% of the sample lies in the top ten. Comments on this clonotype: Its antigen has not been determined. Base qualities are not recorded, but no much larger clone differs from it by a single base.

Looking up the germline V gene yields CDR1 SGHRS and CDR2 YFSETQ. From the cysteine up to the phenylalanine, the CDR3 has a length of 14 residues. CDR3 DNA is the only sequence kept; it has 42 bases, read in frame from the first base. A distance of 6 bases separates the germline ends of V and J, which lose 0 bases and 0 bases respectively. This TCR came from a male donor with ankylosing spondylitis or in good health (not recorded which). The chain couples TRBV5-1 to TRBJ2-5; a confident D gene designation cannot be given. Material for sequencing was blood, either unsorted or a sorted T cell fraction (not recorded which). The DNA reads as follows: TGCGCCAGCAGCTTGGGTTGGGACCAAGAGACCCAGTACTTC. Its protein product is CASSLGWDQETQYF.